Presented here are 27 T cell receptor beta chains from one specimen sequenced in a study of T cell clones after liver transplantation. The assay was immunoSEQ multiplex PCR, and TCRdb's table has in-frame clones only and misses some. The table records thousands of clones, about 32% of them present only once. What these receptors recognize is not known. Alloreactive TCRbeta sequences came from sequencing proliferating CFSE-low cells in the MLR. Sequences were obtained from CD4+ T cells from cultured PBMCs. The source of these receptors is a human patient who received a liver transplant. Some T cells may possibly be graft donor cells.

This clone occurred a few times. V and J are TRBV7-2 and TRBJ2-1; TRBD2 matches at 7 bases. CDR3 length: 15 amino acids. V gave up 1 base and J gave up 6 bases; unmatched junction bases: 6. Germline V gene data show CDR1 as SGHTA and CDR2 as FQGNSA. The CDR3 DNA reads as TGTGCCAGCAGCTTAGGGGGGAGGGGTGGCAATGAGCAGTTCTTC. This sequence encodes CASSLGGRGGNEQFF.

Only a few counts were recorded for this clone. The chain carries TRBV28 and TRBJ1-1; a weak D match, TRBD1 (5 bases). Between the trimmed V and J ends, which lost 4 bases and 12 bases, there was a span of 15 bases. The CDR3 length is 12 residues. The germline V gene encodes CDR1 MDHEN and CDR2 SYDVKM. Here the CDR3 DNA reads TGTGCCAGCAGTTCCCAAGGGGCAGGGACTTTCTTT. The encoded protein is CASSSQGAGTFF.

In this sample, this clone turned up once. In nucleotides, the CDR3 is TGTGCCAGCAGTTTAGAGGGGGAAAAACTGTTTTTT. Translated: CASSLEGEKLFF. The chain recombines TRBV28 with TRBJ1-4; a weak D match, TRBD1 (5 bases). From germline, CDR1 is MDHEN and CDR2 SYDVKM. With 2 bases removed from V and 8 bases from J, the gap between germline ends came to 6 bases. The CDR3 covers 12 residues.

This clone was counted between two and nine times. This chain connects TRBV28 to TRBJ2-5; TRBD2 aligns across 12 bases. With 5 bases clipped from V and 5 bases from J, the junction kept 6 bases outside the gene matches. CDR1 and CDR2 (germline): MDHEN, SYDVKM. The CDR3 has 15 residues. CDR3 sequence reads: CASSPLAGGGETQYF. CDR3 nucleotides: TGTGCCAGCAGTCCCCTAGCGGGAGGGGGGGAGACCCAGTACTTC. Based on the CDR3 plus reference TRBV28 and TRBJ2-5, the full variable domain is DVKVTQSSRYLVKRTGEKVFLECVQDMDHENMFWYRQDPGLGLRLIYFSYDVKMKEKGDIPEGYSVSREKKERFSLILESASTNQTSMYLCASSPLAGGGETQYFGPGTRLLVL.

In its sample, this clone ranks as medium-sized. V is TRBV2 and J is TRBJ1-4; TRBD1 is a possible D gene (5 bases). CDR1 and CDR2 from the germline V gene are SNHLY and FYNNEI. V gave up 5 bases and J gave up 8 bases, with 18 bases separating them. CDR3 length: 15 amino acids. This chain's CDR3 is CASSTPRVAEEKLFF. CDR3 nucleotide sequence: TGTGCCAGCAGTACTCCCAGGGTTGCGGAGGAAAAACTGTTTTTT.

By proportion, this clone is medium-sized. This chain links TRBV5-1 with TRBJ1-3; D gene ambiguous. Trimming left V 4 bases short and J 1 base short, with 12 bases between. Germline V gene lookup returns CDR1 SGHRS and CDR2 YFSETQ. This CDR3 contains 15 residues. As DNA, the CDR3 is TGCGCCAGCAGCCCGGGGTCCGGATCTGGAAACACCATATATTTT. It yields the protein CASSPGSGSGNTIYF.

This clone is deemed medium-sized. V is TRBV2 and J is TRBJ2-1; D is unclear. Trimming shortened V by 2 bases and J by 7 bases, and 15 bases separated the two germline ends. Germline-derived CDR1 and CDR2 are SNHLY and FYNNEI. This CDR3 has 15 amino acids. CDR3 DNA: TGTGCCAGCAGTGAACAGTCAGGCCTTTTAAATGAGCAGTTCTTC. Translation: CASSEQSGLLNEQFF.

This clone was detected only a few times. This may stem from a read error, because a much larger clone lies one nucleotide away. This chain joins TRBV4-2 and TRBJ1-2, with TRBD1 matching over 9 bases. The ends lost 1 base at V and 7 bases at J; junction bases unmatched: 10. Germline loops: CDR1 LGHNA, CDR2 YNFKEQ. The CDR3 has 16 amino acids. CDR3 coding DNA: TGTGCCAGCAGCCAAGGCCCCGGGGACAGGGTGATTGGCTACACCTTC. Its translation: CASSQGPGDRVIGYTF.

The chain couples TRBV5-1 to TRBJ2-3, with D perhaps matching TRBD2 (5 bases). Germline loops: CDR1 SGHRS, CDR2 YFSETQ. This CDR3 has 15 amino acids. Trimming took off 2 bases at V and 3 bases at J, with 13 bases between the two ends. CDR3 region: CASSLIGIRTDTQYF. The CDR3 DNA is TGCGCCAGCAGCTTAATCGGGATACGAACAGATACGCAGTATTTT.

This clone was seen only a few times. The chain recombines TRBV5-4 with TRBJ1-2, with 7 bases identical to TRBD1. The V gene's germline CDR1 is SGHNT and CDR2 YYREEE (reference sequence). The ends lost 4 bases at V and 2 bases at J; junction bases unmatched: 11. CDR3 length equals 16 residues. Here the CDR3 reads CASSHDPGQKNYGYTF. The DNA for the CDR3 is TGTGCCAGCAGCCACGATCCGGGACAGAAAAACTATGGCTACACCTTC.

This rearrangement joins TRBV6-5 to TRBJ1-4; no definite D call. The CDR3 contains 15 residues. Per the germline V gene, CDR1 is MNHEY and CDR2 is SVGAGI. The V end was cut by 0 bases, the J end by 0 bases, with 5 bases between. The CDR3 protein is CASSYSITTNEKLFF. DNA for the CDR3: TGTGCCAGCAGTTACTCCATAACAACTAATGAAAAACTGTTTTTT.

Relative to its sample, this clone is medium-sized (0.01 to 0.1%). The rearrangement links TRBV16 to TRBJ1-3; D not certain. Trimming took 0 bases from V and 0 from J, leaving 12 bases between them. The germline V gene encodes CDR1 KGHSY and CDR2 FQNENV. The CDR3 is made up of 17 amino acids. DNA of the CDR3: TGTGCCAGCAGCCAATCGATGAAGGGCCCCTCTGGAAACACCATATATTTT. This sequence encodes CASSQSMKGPSGNTIYF. Together with reference TRBV16 and TRBJ1-3, the CDR3 gives the full variable domain: GEEVAQTPKHLVRGEGQKAKLYCAPIKGHSYVFWYQQVLKNEFKFLISFQNENVFDETGMPKERFSAKCLPNSPCSLEIQATKLEDSAVYFCASSQSMKGPSGNTIYFGEGSWLTVV.

The chain recombines TRBV5-1 with TRBJ1-2; TRBD1 matches at 9 bases. Germline CDR1 and CDR2: SGHRS and YFSETQ. The CDR3 consists of 15 residues. The junction had 9 bases not matched to a gene; V was cut back by 2 bases and J by 7 bases. CDR3 protein: CASSFGDRGTGGYTF. In DNA form, the CDR3 reads TGCGCCAGCAGCTTCGGTGACAGGGGGACGGGTGGCTACACCTTC.

The gene calls are TRBV25-1 and TRBJ2-7, with D unclear. CDR1 and CDR2 from the germline V gene are MGHDK and SYGVNS. This CDR3 has 13 residues. V was cut by 4 bases and J by 0 bases, with 7 bases left in between. This CDR3 reads CASSGRYSYEQYF. The CDR3 region has the DNA TGTGCCAGCAGTGGCCGTTACTCCTACGAGCAGTACTTC.

This clone is labeled medium-sized. The rearrangement joins TRBV6-6 to TRBJ1-5; D is undetermined. Germline CDR1 and CDR2: MNHNY and SVGAGI (reference sequence). This CDR3 has 13 amino acids. V was shortened by 7 bases and J by 0 bases, with 7 bases between the two germline ends. CDR3 amino acids: CASNRYSNQPQHF. CDR3 DNA sequence: TGTGCCAGCAATAGATATAGCAATCAGCCCCAGCATTTT.

The chain recombines TRBV4-1 with TRBJ1-4; D gene uncertain. This CDR3 has 16 residues. Trimming took off 2 bases at V and 8 bases at J, with 18 bases between the two ends. Germline lookup yields CDR1 MGHRA and CDR2 YSYEKL. The CDR3 DNA sequence: TGCGCCAGCAGCCAAAGCATGTCGCGTTGGACCGAAAAACTGTTTTTT. This codes for CASSQSMSRWTEKLFF.

The chain has TRBV4-1 and TRBJ1-4; a possible D gene is TRBD1 (6 bases). The CDR3 has 16 amino acids. The germline V gene has CDR1 MGHRA and CDR2 YSYEKL. Trimming took off 1 base at V and 7 bases at J, with 16 bases between the two ends. Written as DNA, the CDR3 is TGCGCCAGCAGCCAAGTCTGGGGGGCGCGGAGTGAAAAACTGTTTTTT. It encodes CASSQVWGARSEKLFF.

The V gene is TRBV28, the J gene TRBJ2-1, with D possibly matching TRBD2 (5 bases). Germline V CDR1 and CDR2: MDHEN, SYDVKM. The V end was cut by 3 bases, the J end by 0 bases, with 18 bases between. The CDR3 is 18 residues long. CDR3 in DNA: TGTGCCAGCAGTTTGCGACCCTGGACGGGGAGCTCCTACAATGAGCAGTTCTTC. It yields the protein CASSLRPWTGSSYNEQFF. Together with reference TRBV28 and TRBJ2-1, the CDR3 gives the full variable domain: DVKVTQSSRYLVKRTGEKVFLECVQDMDHENMFWYRQDPGLGLRLIYFSYDVKMKEKGDIPEGYSVSREKKERFSLILESASTNQTSMYLCASSLRPWTGSSYNEQFFGPGTRLTVL.

This clone is categorized as large (0.1 to 1%). V and J are TRBV11-3 and TRBJ2-7, with 11 bases identical to TRBD2. Germline V lookup: CDR1 SGHNT, CDR2 YENEEA. V trimming: 5 bases; J trimming: 7 bases; junction bases outside the gene matches: 7. The length of the CDR3 is 14 residues. CDR3 sequence: CASSPTSGRAEQYF. CDR3 DNA: TGTGCCAGCAGCCCTACTAGCGGGAGAGCGGAGCAGTACTTC.

This sequence joins TRBV28 and TRBJ2-7, with TRBD1 matching over 9 bases. The CDR3 runs 14 residues. Germline CDR1 reads MDHEN; CDR2 reads SYDVKM. Trimming cost V 5 bases and J 5 bases; bases outside gene matches: 7. The chain's CDR3 is CASSALGQGHEQYF. The CDR3 DNA follows: TGTGCCAGCAGTGCCTTGGGACAGGGCCACGAGCAGTACTTC.

This clone has more than one count but fewer than ten. This chain joins TRBV11-2 and TRBJ2-7; 8 nucleotides align to TRBD1. The CDR3 is 15 residues long. The germline gives CDR1 SGHAT, CDR2 FQNNGV. With V trimmed by 5 bases and J by 6 bases, 12 bases remained unmatched. The CDR3 spells CASSPNQGAQGEQYF. The CDR3 bases are TGTGCCAGCAGCCCGAATCAGGGGGCCCAGGGCGAGCAGTACTTC.

This chain joins TRBV28 and TRBJ1-2; 7 nucleotides align to TRBD1. V was pared by 4 bases and J by 3 bases, with 2 bases of the junction left unmatched. The CDR3 is 13 amino acids. Per the germline V gene, CDR1 is MDHEN and CDR2 is SYDVKM. The CDR3, as DNA: TGTGCCAGCAGTTCGACAGGGTACTATGGCTACACCTTC. Translated, it gives CASSSTGYYGYTF.

The chain has TRBV10-2 and TRBJ2-7; either TRBD1 or TRBD2 may supply D (5 bases each). This CDR3 spans 17 amino acids. Germline CDR1 WSHSY, CDR2 SAAADI. V was cut by 0 bases and J by 3 bases, with 18 bases left in between. CDR3 coding DNA: TGCGCCAGCAGTGAGTCGGGAGTCGGGACGGGGAACTACGAGCAGTACTTC. Translated: CASSESGVGTGNYEQYF.

This chain joins TRBV5-4 and TRBJ2-3; TRBD2 matches 15 bases. The CDR3 loop spans 19 amino acids. J gave up 0 bases and V 4 bases, and 9 bases lay outside the gene matches. CDR1 and CDR2 (germline): SGHNT, YYREEE (reference sequence). CDR3 region: CASSRRGLAGGFSTDTQYF. The CDR3, as DNA: TGTGCCAGCAGCCGACGGGGACTAGCGGGAGGCTTTAGCACAGATACGCAGTATTTT.

Here the CDR3 DNA reads TGTGCCAGCAGCTTAGGACAGATTGGAAACACCATATATTTT. This encodes CASSLGQIGNTIYF. The chain links TRBV7-3 to TRBJ1-3; D may be TRBD1 (6 bases). This CDR3 spans 14 amino acids. CDR1 and CDR2 from the germline V gene are SGHTA and FQGTGA. Trimming left V 2 bases short and J 3 bases short, with 8 bases between.

The V and J genes are TRBV28 and TRBJ1-1, with D perhaps TRBD1 (6 bases). CDR3 length: 15 residues. V lost 3 bases and J 4 bases, leaving 15 bases between the germline ends. The germline CDR1 and CDR2 sequences are MDHEN and SYDVKM. The CDR3 DNA reads TGTGCCAGCAGTTTTCAGGGGCCCCCTGGCACTGAAGCTTTCTTT. This gives the protein CASSFQGPPGTEAFF.

This clone came up a few times. V and J are TRBV19 and TRBJ2-3; a weak D match, TRBD2 (6 bases). Trimming left V 6 bases short and J 4 bases short, with 17 bases between. CDR1 and CDR2 from the germline V gene are LNHDA and SQIVND (reference sequence). The CDR3 runs 15 residues. CDR3: CASSPSGDKADTQYF. The CDR3 DNA sequence: TGTGCCAGTAGCCCCTCGGGAGATAAGGCAGATACGCAGTATTTT.